The rows below give T cell receptor beta chains drawn from one sample of a study of cytomegalovirus exposure and HLA in healthy donors. The method was immunoSEQ multiplex PCR; TCRdb's version includes in-frame clones alone and lacks a portion of them. The table has some 150,000 clones, roughly 80% seen once. Specimen: PBMCs. The source of these receptors is a woman in her thirties in good health and CMV-seronegative. Both conserved end residues are part of each CDR3. The D gene is left open where the match is weak. Clone size is given for some rows only: seen once, a few or many times, or a class if the clone is expanded.

size | J | D | V | CDR3 | DNA
. | TRBJ2-1 | . | TRBV29-1 | CSVERVPGGSYNEQFF | TGCAGCGTTGAGAGGGTTCCGGGCGGGTCCTACAATGAGCAGTTCTTC
. | TRBJ1-3 | TRBD1 | TRBV15 | CATSRGQGSGNTIYF | TGTGCCACCAGCAGAGGACAGGGCTCTGGAAACACCATATATTTT
. | TRBJ2-6 | . | TRBV27 | CASSPSRRAGANVLTF | TGTGCCAGCAGTCCCTCTCGCAGGGCTGGGGCCAACGTCCTGACTTTC
. | TRBJ2-7 | . | TRBV6-1 | CASRTDRYSYEQYF | TGTGCCAGCAGGACCGACAGGTACTCCTACGAGCAGTACTTC
. | TRBJ1-4 | . | TRBV10-3 | CAISRQGPGSTNEKLFF | TGTGCCATCAGCCGCCAGGGCCCGGGTTCAACTAATGAAAAACTGTTTTTT
. | TRBJ1-5 | . | TRBV2 | CASMGGIRSINQPQHF | TGTGCCAGCATGGGGGGGATCAGGTCGATCAATCAGCCCCAGCATTTT
. | TRBJ2-1 | TRBD2 | TRBV5-1 | CASSSLAGGYNEQFF | TGCGCCAGCAGCTCCCTAGCGGGAGGGTACAATGAGCAGTTCTTC
few | TRBJ1-1 | . | TRBV30 | CAWREQPNTEAFF | TGTGCCTGGAGGGAACAGCCTAACACTGAAGCTTTCTTT
few | TRBJ2-2 | . | TRBV6-1 | CASSEPHRVAAGELFF | TGTGCCAGCAGTGAGCCCCACAGGGTGGCGGCCGGGGAGCTGTTTTTT
. | TRBJ2-5 | . | TRBV30 | CAWSGLLQETQYF | TGTGCCTGGAGCGGACTACTCCAAGAGACCCAGTACTTC
once | TRBJ2-1 | TRBD2 | TRBV14 | CASSQDLPLAGEDEQFF | TGTGCCAGCAGCCAAGATCTCCCACTAGCGGGAGAGGATGAGCAGTTCTTC
. | TRBJ2-3 | TRBD2 | TRBV7-9 | CASSFSGGGYTDTQYF | TGTGCCAGCAGCTTTAGCGGGGGGGGTTACACAGATACGCAGTATTTT
. | TRBJ2-2 | . | TRBV2 | CASRGQRTGELFF | TGTGCCAGCAGGGGCCAGAGAACCGGGGAGCTGTTTTTT
. | TRBJ2-5 | . | TRBV5-1 | CASSPDRVQETQYF | TGCGCCAGCAGCCCCGACAGAGTCCAAGAGACCCAGTACTTC
. | TRBJ2-1 | . | TRBV7-2 | CASSFGAKQFF | TGTGCCAGCAGCTTTGGGGCGAAGCAGTTCTTC
. | TRBJ1-5 | TRBD1 | TRBV11-2 | CASSLDRDQPQHF | TGTGCCAGCAGCCTCGACAGGGATCAGCCCCAGCATTTT
. | TRBJ2-7 | . | TRBV7-9 | CASSFEAHWLYEQYF | TGTGCCAGCAGCTTCGAGGCACACTGGCTCTACGAGCAGTACTTC
. | TRBJ2-3 | TRBD2 | TRBV5-1 | CASSLAASGRRADTQYF | TGCGCCAGCAGCTTGGCGGCTAGCGGGAGAAGAGCAGATACGCAGTATTTT
few | TRBJ1-6 | . | TRBV6-5 | CASSFSGYSPLHF | TGTGCCAGCAGTTTTTCAGGGTATTCACCCCTCCACTTT
. | TRBJ2-1 | TRBD2 | TRBV10-2 | CASSRLAGAGNEQFF | TGCGCCAGCAGCCGACTAGCGGGGGCAGGTAATGAGCAGTTCTTC
. | TRBJ1-1 | TRBD1 | TRBV9 | CASSVDRGTEAFF | TGTGCCAGCAGCGTAGACAGGGGAACTGAAGCTTTCTTT
few | TRBJ1-2 | TRBD1 | TRBV4-3 | CASSHDFRTGGYGYTF | TGCGCCAGCAGCCATGATTTCCGGACAGGGGGTTATGGCTACACCTTC
. | TRBJ2-7 | . | TRBV6-1 | CASSEAHTLRAYEQYF | TGTGCCAGCAGTGAAGCGCACACACTACGGGCCTACGAGCAGTACTTC
. | TRBJ1-2 | TRBD1 | TRBV19 | CASSIGRTGGNYGYTF | TGTGCCAGTAGTATAGGGAGGACAGGGGGCAACTATGGCTACACCTTC
. | TRBJ2-5 | TRBD1 | TRBV6-6 | CASSSADRGQETQYF | TGTGCCAGCAGTTCCGCGGACAGGGGACAAGAGACCCAGTACTTC
. | TRBJ1-1 | TRBD1 | TRBV19 | CASSNRGTMNTEAFF | TGTGCCAGTAGTAACAGGGGTACCATGAACACTGAAGCTTTCTTT